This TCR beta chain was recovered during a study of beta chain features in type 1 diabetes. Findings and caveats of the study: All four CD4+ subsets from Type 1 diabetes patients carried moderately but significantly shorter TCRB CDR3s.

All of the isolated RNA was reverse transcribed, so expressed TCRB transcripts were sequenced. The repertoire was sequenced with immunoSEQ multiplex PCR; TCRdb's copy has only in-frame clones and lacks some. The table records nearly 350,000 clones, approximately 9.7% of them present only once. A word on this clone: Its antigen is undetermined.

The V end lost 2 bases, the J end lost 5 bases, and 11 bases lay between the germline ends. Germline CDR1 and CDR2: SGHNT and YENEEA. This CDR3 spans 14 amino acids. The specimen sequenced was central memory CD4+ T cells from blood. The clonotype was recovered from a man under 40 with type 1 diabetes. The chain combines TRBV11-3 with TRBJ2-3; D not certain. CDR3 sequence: CASSLSAGRDTQYF. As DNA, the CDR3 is TGTGCCAGCAGCTTAAGCGCTGGGCGAGATACGCAGTATTTT.